Below, one T cell receptor beta chain is given with its context. The data originate from a study of T cell responses to AZD1222 COVID-19 vaccine. The method was immunoSEQ multiplex PCR; TCRdb's version includes in-frame clones alone and lacks a portion of them. The table lists some 100,000 clones, 88% of them singletons. The CDR3 runs 12 residues. Germline V CDR1 and CDR2: MRHNA, SNTAGT. V gave up 11 bases and J gave up 1 base, with 11 bases separating them. This TCR was recovered from an adult in good health. The gene calls are TRBV6-4 and TRBJ2-5; D not certain. The sample consisted of peripheral blood, taken on day 0 of AZD1222 vaccination. In nucleotides, the CDR3 is TGTGCCTTGACGTACCGCCAAGAGACCCAGTACTTC. Encoded protein: CALTYRQETQYF.